This T cell receptor (beta chain) came from a study of CXCR3-negative and CXCR3-positive naive CD8 T cells. As to this clonotype: What it binds is unknown.

Germline values: CDR1 SQVTM, CDR2 ANQGSEA. This CDR3 is 15 amino acids long. The authors prepared UMI-labeled TRB cDNA libraries by 5' RACE. TCRdb re-called the 5' RACE reads, yielding one record per CDR3 amino acid sequence without DNA. Here the sample table reports about 80,000 distinct CDR3 sequences. Broader study findings: Naive cells, whether CXCR3-negative or CXCR3-positive, had similar TRBV-TRBJ usage, while memory cells differed. Relative to memory CD8+ cells, whose diversity was much lower, both naive subsets had comparably high diversity. Cryopreservation partially lowered CXCR3 expression, so most assays used fresh PBMCs.

Sequencing input: naive CXCR3- CD8+ T cells from blood. Subset described: CD45RO-CCR7+CD27+CD95- naive CD8+ T cells lacking CXCR3 (TNR3-). The J gene is TRBJ2-3, the V gene TRBV29-1; TCRdb's D gene call, TRBD2, goes unchecked for lack of DNA. The receptor was derived from a human donor in good health. Some clones in this sample may be carry-over from other donors' samples. The CDR3 loop is CSAEGLAPSTDTQYF.